The sequence of this T cell receptor beta chain was determined in a study of post-analysis software for immune sequencing data. This clonotype was observed a few times. Its antigen is still unknown. Unique molecular identifiers tagged the TCR beta cDNA libraries. Each batch of about 0.95 to 11 million T cells produced 450,000 to 500,000 cDNA molecules. In TCRdb, the PCR reads were re-called with MiXCR into one record per CDR3 protein. Of some 450,000 distinct CDR3 sequences in the sample, roughly 45% were seen once. Study outcomes and limitations: Multiple sclerosis was associated with a significant reduction in normalized Chao1 diversity relative to controls. Among 4 or 5 TRBV segments more frequent in patients than controls were TRBV5-6, TRBV5-1 and TRBV20-1.

The germline CDR1 and CDR2 sequences are DFQATT and SNEGSKA (reference sequence). This CDR3 has 13 amino acids. V was pared by 1 base and J by 4 bases, with 5 bases between. This chain links TRBV20-1 with TRBJ2-6, with D uncertain. What was sequenced was blood. The sequence was collected from a girl aged 5-17 years with multiple sclerosis. The CDR3 region has the DNA TGCAGTGCTAGAGGTCACGGGGCCAACGTCCTGACTTTC. It codes for CSARGHGANVLTF.